This T cell receptor (beta chain) stems from a study of cytomegalovirus exposure and HLA in healthy donors. At the level of the study: The same platform was used for the 120 validation repertoires and the roughly 720 first-cohort repertoires, a later analysis reported. Study results and limitations: Both high specificity and high sensitivity reportedly marked the classifier's diagnosis of cytomegalovirus status. It was confirmed in vitro that a few of the CMV-associated chains were specific for CMV antigens.

As regards this clone: The antigen remains unidentified.

The data were produced by immunoSEQ multiplex PCR, yet TCRdb's version contains in-frame clones alone and is incomplete. The table lists 200,000 to 300,000 clones, 80% to 95% of them singletons. The germline gives CDR1 SGDLS, CDR2 YYNGEE. Losses at the gene ends were 0 bases for V and 10 bases for J; bases not matched to a gene: 4. The CDR3 is 15 residues long. This clonotype originated in a woman aged 25 to 39 in good health and CMV-seronegative. The V and J genes are TRBV9 and TRBJ2-1; 13 nucleotides align to TRBD2. The material sequenced was PBMCs. CDR3 sequence (DNA): TGTGCCAGCAGCGTAGAGTGGACTAGCGGGGGAGAGCAGTTCTTC. It encodes CASSVEWTSGGEQFF.